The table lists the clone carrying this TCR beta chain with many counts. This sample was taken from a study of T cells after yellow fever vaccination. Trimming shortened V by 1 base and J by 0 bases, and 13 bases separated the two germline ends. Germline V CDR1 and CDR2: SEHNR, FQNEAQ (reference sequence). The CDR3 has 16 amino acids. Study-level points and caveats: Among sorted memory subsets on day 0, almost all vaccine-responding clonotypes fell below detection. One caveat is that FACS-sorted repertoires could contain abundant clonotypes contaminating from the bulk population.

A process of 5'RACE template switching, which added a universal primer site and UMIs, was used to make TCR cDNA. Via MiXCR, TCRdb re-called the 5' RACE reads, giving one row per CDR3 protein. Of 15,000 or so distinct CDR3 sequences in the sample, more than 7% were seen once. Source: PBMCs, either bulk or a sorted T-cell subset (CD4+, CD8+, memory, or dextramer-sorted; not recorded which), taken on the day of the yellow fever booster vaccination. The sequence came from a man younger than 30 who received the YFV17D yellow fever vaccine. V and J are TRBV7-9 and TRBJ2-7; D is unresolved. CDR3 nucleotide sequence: TGTGCCAGCAGCTTAGGAGGCGGCAGGAGCTCCTACGAGCAGTACTTC. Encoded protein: CASSLGGGRSSYEQYF.